This entry concerns a single TCR beta chain. Its specificity is unknown. Germline loops: CDR1 MNHEY, CDR2 SMNVEV (reference sequence). The length of the CDR3 is 16 residues. J lost 2 bases, V lost 0 bases, and 5 bases had no gene match. Both 60 Vbeta primers and 13 Jbeta primers went into the PCR. Sequencing was performed with immunoSEQ multiplex PCR; in TCRdb, only in-frame clones are kept and a portion is missing. This table holds roughly 200,000 clones, just over 75% found once. This sample is part of a study of cytomegalovirus exposure and HLA in healthy donors. Study conclusions and caveats: In vitro data verified a few CMV-associated chains as specific for CMV antigens. Reports described diagnosis of cytomegalovirus status by the classifier as highly specific and sensitive. Cytomegalovirus association was assigned to more than 150 TCR beta chains.

The donors comprised healthy bone marrow donors. Sequences were obtained from PBMCs. The origin of this receptor is a woman aged 60-75 years in good health and CMV-seropositive. The V and J genes are TRBV27 and TRBJ2-3; 7 positions match TRBD2. The CDR3 protein is CASSLSTSAITDTQYF. Here the CDR3 DNA reads TGTGCCAGCAGTTTATCAACTAGCGCCATCACAGATACGCAGTATTTT.